The 9 T cell receptor beta chains reported below all come from one sample, sequenced in a study of blood T cell repertoires in COVID-19. Some clones are missing from TCRdb's copy, which holds only in-frame ones; the method was immunoSEQ multiplex PCR. Of roughly 60,000 clones listed, about 80% are singletons. Specimen: peripheral blood. The receptors here all came from a man aged 60-69 years with acute or convalescent COVID-19.

The chain links TRBV27 to TRBJ1-6; D call uncertain. CDR1 is MNHEY, CDR2 SMNVEV, per germline (reference sequence). Trimming removed 5 bases from V and 9 bases from J, with 8 bases in between. The CDR3 consists of 12 residues. DNA for the CDR3: TGTGCCAGCAGTCCGACTCGTTCACCCCTCCACTTT. Translation: CASSPTRSPLHF.

This rearrangement joins TRBV27 to TRBJ2-1, with 10 bases that match TRBD2. V trimming: 2 bases; J trimming: 2 bases; junction bases outside the gene matches: 9. The CDR3 contains 18 residues. Germline CDR1 MNHEY, CDR2 SMNVEV (reference sequence). The CDR3 DNA reads TGTGCCAGCAGTTTAGACCTAGCGGGGGCGCTAACCTACAATGAGCAGTTCTTC. As protein: CASSLDLAGALTYNEQFF.

This clone showed up just once. The V call is TRBV5-5, the J call TRBJ2-3; no clear D. Trimming cost V 3 bases and J 4 bases, with 9 bases left between them. Germline V gene sequence: CDR1 SGHKS, CDR2 YYEKEE (reference sequence). The length of the CDR3 is 13 residues. The CDR3 DNA reads as TGTGCCAGCAGCTCTCAACGAGCAGATACGCAGTATTTT. This gives the protein CASSSQRADTQYF.

The chain combines TRBV9 with TRBJ2-1; D might be TRBD2 (6 bases). Between the trimmed V and J ends, which lost 9 bases and 0 bases, there was a span of 19 bases. Per the germline V gene, CDR1 is SGDLS and CDR2 is YYNGEE. This CDR3 comprises 16 residues. The CDR3 DNA reads TGTGCCACTAAAGGGGTTGCGGGGCGCTCCTACAATGAGCAGTTCTTC. Protein product: CATKGVAGRSYNEQFF.

DNA of the CDR3: TGTGCCAGCAGTGAAAGGGGGACCCTACCTAAAGAGCAGTACTTC. It codes for CASSERGTLPKEQYF. This rearrangement joins TRBV6-1 to TRBJ2-7; possible D gene TRBD1, 6 bases. The CDR3 contains 15 residues. Germline V gives CDR1 MNHNS, CDR2 SASEGT. V lost 2 bases to trimming and J lost 7 bases, with 18 bases between them.

The rearrangement links TRBV19 to TRBJ1-2; D might be TRBD1 (6 bases). Germline assignment: CDR1 LNHDA and CDR2 SQIVND (reference sequence). V lost 3 bases and J 5 bases, leaving 22 bases between the germline ends. This CDR3 is 17 amino acids long. The CDR3 sequence is CASSILGSGQFGYGYTF. Written as DNA, the CDR3 is TGTGCCAGTAGTATCCTGGGTTCTGGACAGTTTGGGTATGGCTACACCTTC.

V usage is TRBV4-1 and J usage is TRBJ1-2; D is possibly TRBD1 (6 bases). Germline V lookup: CDR1 MGHRA, CDR2 YSYEKL. V dropped 2 bases and J dropped 7 bases, with 11 bases sitting between them. The CDR3 runs to 13 residues. CDR3 DNA sequence: TGCGCCAGCAGCCAAACTGGGGGGGCTGGCTACACCTTC. Encoded protein: CASSQTGGAGYTF.

The chain is built from TRBV28 and TRBJ2-5; 9 nucleotides align to TRBD1. Germline assignment: CDR1 MDHEN and CDR2 SYDVKM. This CDR3 is 14 amino acids long. With 8 bases clipped from V and 9 bases from J, the junction kept 13 bases outside the gene matches. CDR3 in amino acids: CASRDRGGPYPQYF. CDR3 in DNA: TGTGCCAGCCGAGACAGGGGGGGACCGTACCCCCAGTACTTC.

This clone was recorded a few times. V usage is TRBV30 and J usage is TRBJ2-7, with TRBD2 matching 8 bases. V lost 2 bases to trimming and J lost 6 bases; unmatched junction nucleotides: 6. Germline V lookup: CDR1 GTSNPN, CDR2 SVGIG (reference sequence). The CDR3 loop spans 13 amino acids. CDR3 sequence (DNA): TGTGCCTGGAGTCCGGGACTAGAAGGCGAGCAGTACTTC. It encodes CAWSPGLEGEQYF.